Presented here are 2 T cell receptor beta chains from one specimen sequenced in a study of regulatory T cells in long-lasting Graves disease. Time point meaning: persistent/refractory GD, antithyroid drugs over 5 years with positive TRAb. PBMC-derived RNA was used for the TCR library. In building TCR beta libraries, iRepertoire HTBI primers were used together with Arm-PCR of CDR3 regions. TCRdb independently ran MiXCR on the multiplex PCR reads; one entry per CDR3 protein. The table has 300,000 to 400,000 distinct CDR3 sequences, about 18% seen once. The sequencing here drew on peripheral blood mononuclear cells (PBMCs), taken when the disease was refractory, from a patient treated with antithyroid drugs. These receptors were obtained from a female donor with Graves disease.

This clonotype came up many times. V gene TRBV18 combines with J gene TRBJ1-1; D call uncertain. With 6 bases removed from V and 1 base from J, the gap between germline ends came to 9 bases. This CDR3 comprises 13 residues. Germline loops: CDR1 KGHSH, CDR2 LQKENI. The CDR3 DNA reads as TGTGCCAGCTCCCCGGACCAGAACACTGAAGCTTTCTTT. It yields the protein CASSPDQNTEAFF.

V is TRBV5-5 and J is TRBJ1-1; TRBD1 might be the D (5 bases). The germline CDR1 and CDR2 sequences are SGHKS and YYEKEE (reference sequence). This CDR3 comprises 15 residues. The germline V and J ends were trimmed by 2 bases and 1 base, with 12 bases remaining between them. CDR3 in DNA: TGTGCCAGCAGCTTAACGACGAGGGGGAACACTGAAGCTTTCTTT. Its translation: CASSLTTRGNTEAFF. The whole variable domain, remainder taken from reference TRBV5-5 and TRBJ1-1, is DAGVTQSPTHLIKTRGQQVTLRCSPISGHKSVSWYQQVLGQGPQFIFQYYEKEERGRGNFPDRFSARQFPNYSSELNVNALLLGDSALYLCASSLTTRGNTEAFFGQGTRLTVV.